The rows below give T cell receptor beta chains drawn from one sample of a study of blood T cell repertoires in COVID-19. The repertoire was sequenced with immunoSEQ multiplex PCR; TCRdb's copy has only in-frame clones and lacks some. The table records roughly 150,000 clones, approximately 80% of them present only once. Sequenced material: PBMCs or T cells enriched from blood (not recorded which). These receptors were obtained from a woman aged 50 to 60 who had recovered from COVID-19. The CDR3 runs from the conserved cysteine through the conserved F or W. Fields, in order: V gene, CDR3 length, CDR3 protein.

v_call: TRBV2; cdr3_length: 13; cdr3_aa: CASSDRGYSPLHF
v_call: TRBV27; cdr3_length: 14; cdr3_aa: CASSSRHLGNTIYF
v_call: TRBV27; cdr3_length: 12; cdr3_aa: CATGDFGNEQFF
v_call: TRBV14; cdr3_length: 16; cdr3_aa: CASSQQSGQGSYEQYF
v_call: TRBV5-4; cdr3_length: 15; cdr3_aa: CASSLLSPSTDTQYF
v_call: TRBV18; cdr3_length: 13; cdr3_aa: CASSPDRVGGYTF
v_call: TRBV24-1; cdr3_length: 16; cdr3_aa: CATSDPGQGGKNEQFF
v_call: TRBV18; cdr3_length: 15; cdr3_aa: CASSPDYGTRAEAFF
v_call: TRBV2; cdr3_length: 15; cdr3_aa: CASSSGQTANTEAFF
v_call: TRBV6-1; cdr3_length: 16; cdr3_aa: CASSDLGGPSTDTQYF
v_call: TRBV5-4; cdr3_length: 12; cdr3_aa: CASSSGTWEQYF
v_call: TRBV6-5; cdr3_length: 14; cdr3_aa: CASSIRASGYEQYF
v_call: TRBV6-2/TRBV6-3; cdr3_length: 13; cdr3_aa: CASSSILTYEQYF
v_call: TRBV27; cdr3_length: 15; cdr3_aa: CASRWTVSPPYEQYF
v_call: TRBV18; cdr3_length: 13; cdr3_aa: CASSPTEHTEAFF
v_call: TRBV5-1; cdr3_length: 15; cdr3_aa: CASSRQGQSGGELFF
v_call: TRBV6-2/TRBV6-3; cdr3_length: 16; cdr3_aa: CASSFETGGPDTEAFF
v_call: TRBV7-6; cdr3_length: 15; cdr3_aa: CASSLNMWDNNEQFF
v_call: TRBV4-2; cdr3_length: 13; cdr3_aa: CASSQGGFVAQYF
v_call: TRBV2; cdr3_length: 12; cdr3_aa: CASIELNTEAFF
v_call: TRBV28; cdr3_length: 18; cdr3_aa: CASSSSGRTSGRINEQFF
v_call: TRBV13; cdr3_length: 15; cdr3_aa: CASSSGTGRGNTIYF
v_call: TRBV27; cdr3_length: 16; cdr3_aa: CASRPHGGARQETQYF
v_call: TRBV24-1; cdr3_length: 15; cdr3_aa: CATSLGTGPANEQFF
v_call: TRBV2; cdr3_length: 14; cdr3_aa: CASNKRGETDTQYF
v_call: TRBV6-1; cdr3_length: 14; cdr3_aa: CASSERHYGTEAFF
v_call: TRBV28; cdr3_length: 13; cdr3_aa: CASSPGTGFLYTF
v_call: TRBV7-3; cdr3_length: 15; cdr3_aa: CASSLGGTGNYEQYF
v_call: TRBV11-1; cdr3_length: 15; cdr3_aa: CASSPERLSGNTIYF
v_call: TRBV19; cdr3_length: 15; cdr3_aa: CASSAGTGARETQYF